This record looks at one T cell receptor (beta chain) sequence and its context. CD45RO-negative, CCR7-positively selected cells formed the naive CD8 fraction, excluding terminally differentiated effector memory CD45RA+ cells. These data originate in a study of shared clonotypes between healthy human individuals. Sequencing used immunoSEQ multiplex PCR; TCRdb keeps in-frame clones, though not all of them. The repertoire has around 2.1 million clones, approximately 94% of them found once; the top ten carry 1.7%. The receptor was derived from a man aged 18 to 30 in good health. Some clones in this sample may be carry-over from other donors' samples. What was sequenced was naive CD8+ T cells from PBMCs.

Here the CDR3 DNA reads TGTGCCAGCAGCCCGCTAGCGGGATATAATGAGCAGTTCTTC. Amino acid sequence: CASSPLAGYNEQFF. The gene calls are TRBV5-4 and TRBJ2-1; 9 nucleotides align to TRBD2. The germline gives CDR1 SGHNT, CDR2 YYREEE (reference sequence). The CDR3 contains 14 residues. V lost 4 bases to trimming and J lost 7 bases; unmatched junction nucleotides: 6.